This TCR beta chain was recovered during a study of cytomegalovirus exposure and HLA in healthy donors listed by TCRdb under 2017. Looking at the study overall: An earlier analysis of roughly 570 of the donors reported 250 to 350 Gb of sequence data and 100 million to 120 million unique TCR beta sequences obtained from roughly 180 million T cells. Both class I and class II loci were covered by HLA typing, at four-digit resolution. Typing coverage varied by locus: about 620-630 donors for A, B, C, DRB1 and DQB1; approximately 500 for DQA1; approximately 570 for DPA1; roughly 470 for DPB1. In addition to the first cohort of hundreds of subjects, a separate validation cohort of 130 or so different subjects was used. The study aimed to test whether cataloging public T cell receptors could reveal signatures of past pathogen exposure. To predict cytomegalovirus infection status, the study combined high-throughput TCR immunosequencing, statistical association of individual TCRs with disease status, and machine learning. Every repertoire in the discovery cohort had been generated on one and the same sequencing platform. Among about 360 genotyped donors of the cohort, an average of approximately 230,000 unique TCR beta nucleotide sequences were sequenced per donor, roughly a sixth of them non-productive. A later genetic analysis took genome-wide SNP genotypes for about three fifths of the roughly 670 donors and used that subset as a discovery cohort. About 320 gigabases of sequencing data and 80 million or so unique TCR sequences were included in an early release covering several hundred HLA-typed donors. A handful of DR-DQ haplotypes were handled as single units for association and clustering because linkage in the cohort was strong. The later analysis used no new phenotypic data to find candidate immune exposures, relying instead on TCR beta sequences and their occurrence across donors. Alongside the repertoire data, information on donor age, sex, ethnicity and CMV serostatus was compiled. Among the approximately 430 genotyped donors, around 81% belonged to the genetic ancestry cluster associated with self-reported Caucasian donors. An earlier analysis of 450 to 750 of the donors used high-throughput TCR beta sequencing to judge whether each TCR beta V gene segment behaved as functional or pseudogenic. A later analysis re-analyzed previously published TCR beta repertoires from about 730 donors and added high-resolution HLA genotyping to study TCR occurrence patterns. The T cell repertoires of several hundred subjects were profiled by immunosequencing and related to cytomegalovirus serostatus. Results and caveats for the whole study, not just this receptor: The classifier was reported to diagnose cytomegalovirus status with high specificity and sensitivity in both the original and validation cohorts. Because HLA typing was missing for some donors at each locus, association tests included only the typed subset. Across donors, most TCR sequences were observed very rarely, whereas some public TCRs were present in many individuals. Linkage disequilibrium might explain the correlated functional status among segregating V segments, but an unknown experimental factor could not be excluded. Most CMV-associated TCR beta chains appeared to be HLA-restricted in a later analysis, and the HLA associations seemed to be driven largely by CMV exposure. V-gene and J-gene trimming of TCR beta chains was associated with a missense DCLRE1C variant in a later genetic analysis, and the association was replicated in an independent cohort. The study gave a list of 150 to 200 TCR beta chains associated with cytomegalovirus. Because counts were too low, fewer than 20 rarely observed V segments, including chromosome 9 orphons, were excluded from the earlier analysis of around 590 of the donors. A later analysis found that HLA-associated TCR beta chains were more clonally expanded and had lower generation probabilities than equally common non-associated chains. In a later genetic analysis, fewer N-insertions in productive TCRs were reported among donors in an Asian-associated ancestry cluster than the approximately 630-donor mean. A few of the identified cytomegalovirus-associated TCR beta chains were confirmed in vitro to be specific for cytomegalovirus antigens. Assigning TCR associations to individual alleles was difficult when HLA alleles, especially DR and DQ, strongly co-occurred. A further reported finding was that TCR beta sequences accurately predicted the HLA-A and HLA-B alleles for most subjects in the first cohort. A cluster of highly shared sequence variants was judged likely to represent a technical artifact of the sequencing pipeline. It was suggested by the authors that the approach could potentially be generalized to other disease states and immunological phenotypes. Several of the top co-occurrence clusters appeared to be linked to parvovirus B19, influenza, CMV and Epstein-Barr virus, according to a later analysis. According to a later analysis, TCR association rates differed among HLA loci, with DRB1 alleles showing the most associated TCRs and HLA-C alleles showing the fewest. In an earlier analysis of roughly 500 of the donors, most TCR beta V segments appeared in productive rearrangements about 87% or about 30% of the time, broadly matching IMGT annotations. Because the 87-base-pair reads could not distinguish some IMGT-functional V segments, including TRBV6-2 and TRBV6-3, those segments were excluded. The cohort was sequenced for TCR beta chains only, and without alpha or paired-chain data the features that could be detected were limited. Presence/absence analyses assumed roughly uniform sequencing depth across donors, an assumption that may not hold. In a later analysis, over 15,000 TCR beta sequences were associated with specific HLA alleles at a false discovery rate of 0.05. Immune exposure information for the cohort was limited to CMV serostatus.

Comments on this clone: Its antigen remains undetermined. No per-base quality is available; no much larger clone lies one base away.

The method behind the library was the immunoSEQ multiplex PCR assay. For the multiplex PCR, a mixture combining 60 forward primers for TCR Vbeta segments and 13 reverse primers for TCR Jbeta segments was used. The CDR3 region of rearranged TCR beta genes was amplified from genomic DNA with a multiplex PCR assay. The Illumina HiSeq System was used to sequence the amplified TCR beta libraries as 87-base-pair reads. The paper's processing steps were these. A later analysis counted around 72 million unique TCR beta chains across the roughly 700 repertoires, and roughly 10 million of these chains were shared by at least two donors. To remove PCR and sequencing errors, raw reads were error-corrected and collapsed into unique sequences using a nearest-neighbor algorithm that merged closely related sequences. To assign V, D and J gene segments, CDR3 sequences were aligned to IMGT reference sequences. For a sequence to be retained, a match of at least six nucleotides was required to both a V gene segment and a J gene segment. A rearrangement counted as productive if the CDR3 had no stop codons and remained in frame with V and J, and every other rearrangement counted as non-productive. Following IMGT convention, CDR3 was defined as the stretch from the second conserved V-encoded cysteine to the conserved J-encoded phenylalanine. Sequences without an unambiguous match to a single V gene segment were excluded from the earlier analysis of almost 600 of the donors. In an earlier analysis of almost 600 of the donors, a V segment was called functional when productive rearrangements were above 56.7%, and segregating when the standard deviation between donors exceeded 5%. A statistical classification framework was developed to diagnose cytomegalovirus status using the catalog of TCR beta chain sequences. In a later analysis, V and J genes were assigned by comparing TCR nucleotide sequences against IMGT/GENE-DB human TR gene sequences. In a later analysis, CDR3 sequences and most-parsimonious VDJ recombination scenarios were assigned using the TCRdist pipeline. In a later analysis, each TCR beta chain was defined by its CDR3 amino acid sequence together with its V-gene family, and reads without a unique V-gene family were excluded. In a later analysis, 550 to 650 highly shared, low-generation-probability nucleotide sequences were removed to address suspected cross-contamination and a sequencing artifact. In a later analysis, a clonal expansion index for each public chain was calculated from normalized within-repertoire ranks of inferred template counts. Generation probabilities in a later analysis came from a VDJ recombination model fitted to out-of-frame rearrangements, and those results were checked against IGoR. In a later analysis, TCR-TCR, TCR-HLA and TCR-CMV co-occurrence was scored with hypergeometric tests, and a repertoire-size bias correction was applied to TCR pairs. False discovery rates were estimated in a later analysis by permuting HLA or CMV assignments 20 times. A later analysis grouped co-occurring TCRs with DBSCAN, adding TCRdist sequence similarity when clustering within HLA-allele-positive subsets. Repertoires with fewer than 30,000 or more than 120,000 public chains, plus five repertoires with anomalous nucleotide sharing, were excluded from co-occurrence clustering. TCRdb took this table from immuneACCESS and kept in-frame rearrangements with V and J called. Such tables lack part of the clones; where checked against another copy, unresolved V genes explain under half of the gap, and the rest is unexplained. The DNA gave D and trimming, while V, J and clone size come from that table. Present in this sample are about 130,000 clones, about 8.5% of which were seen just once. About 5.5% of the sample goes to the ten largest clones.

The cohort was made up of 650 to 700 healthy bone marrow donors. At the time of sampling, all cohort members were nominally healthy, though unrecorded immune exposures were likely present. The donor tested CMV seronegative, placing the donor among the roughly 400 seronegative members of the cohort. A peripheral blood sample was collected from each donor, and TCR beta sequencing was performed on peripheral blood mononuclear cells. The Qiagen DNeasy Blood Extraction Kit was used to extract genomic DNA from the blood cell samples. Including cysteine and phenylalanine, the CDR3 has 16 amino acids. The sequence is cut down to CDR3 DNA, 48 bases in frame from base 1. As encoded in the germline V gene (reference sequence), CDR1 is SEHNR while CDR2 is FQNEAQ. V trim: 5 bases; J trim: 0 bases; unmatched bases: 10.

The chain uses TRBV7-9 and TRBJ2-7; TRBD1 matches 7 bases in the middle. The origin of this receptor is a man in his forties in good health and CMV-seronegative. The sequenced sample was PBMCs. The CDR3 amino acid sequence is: CASSRFGTESSYEQYF. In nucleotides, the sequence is TGTGCCAGCAGCCGATTCGGGACAGAGAGCTCCTACGAGCAGTACTTC.